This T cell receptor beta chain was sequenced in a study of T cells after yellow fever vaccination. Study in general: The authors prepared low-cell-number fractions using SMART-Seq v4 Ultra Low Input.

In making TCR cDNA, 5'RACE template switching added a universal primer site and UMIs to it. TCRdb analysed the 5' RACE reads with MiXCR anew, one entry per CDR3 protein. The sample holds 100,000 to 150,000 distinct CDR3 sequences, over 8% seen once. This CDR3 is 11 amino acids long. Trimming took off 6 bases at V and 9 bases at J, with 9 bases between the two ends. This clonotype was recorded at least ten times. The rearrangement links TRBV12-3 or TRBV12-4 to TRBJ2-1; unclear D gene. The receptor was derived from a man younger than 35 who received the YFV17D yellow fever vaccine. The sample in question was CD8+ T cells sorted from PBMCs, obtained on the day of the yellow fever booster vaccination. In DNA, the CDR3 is TGTGCCAGCAGCGCCGGTGCTGAGCAGTTCTTC. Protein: CASSAGAEQFF.